The T cell receptor (beta chain) described here comes from a study of cytomegalovirus exposure and HLA in healthy donors. V dropped 5 bases and J dropped 7 bases, with 9 bases sitting between them. The CDR3 loop spans 12 amino acids. Per germline, CDR1 LNHNV and CDR2 YYDKDF (reference sequence). The table came from immunoSEQ multiplex PCR; TCRdb's copy has only in-frame clones and leaves some out. This sample carries roughly 250,000 clones, 85% to 90% of them seen once, and the ten largest clones take 0.37%. These donors were members of the roughly 130-subject validation cohort, a group separate from the roughly 670-subject first cohort. Only one count was recorded for this clone. Its specificity is not known. Study conclusions and caveats: Researchers counted some 150 TCR beta chains as cytomegalovirus-associated. For most TCR sequences rarity was the rule, although some public TCRs occurred in many donors. Within the 130 or so validation repertoires, first-cohort TCR clusters tended to co-occur, according to a later analysis.

Sequencing was performed on PBMCs. The genes are TRBV15 and TRBJ1-5; D gene unclear. This sequence was found in a woman under 30 in good health and CMV-seronegative. Here the CDR3 DNA reads TGTGCCACCAGCGGGTCCGGGCAGCCCCAGCATTTT. This encodes CATSGSGQPQHF.